The present T cell receptor beta chain was sequenced within a study of blood T cell repertoires in COVID-19 (dated by TCRdb to 2019 to 2021). Turning to the overall study: Collaborator samples came from the United States, Italy and Spain and covered acute and convalescent phases of COVID-19. Where available, HLA class I and class II types were taken from metadata supplied by the sample provider and were not determined by assay-based typing. The prospective study material was composed of cDNA or gDNA derived from T cells, B-cell-depleted T cells, or PBMCs. The repertoires were released in a freely available public database intended as a resource for research on the immune response to SARS-CoV-2. A de-identified subject ID, COVID-19 status, age in years and sex were almost always included in the sample metadata. The dataset comprised deeply sampled blood TCRbeta repertoires from subjects exposed to, actively infected with, or recovered from COVID-19. Samples came from the ongoing ImmuneRACE study (first 160 participants) plus 1,254 subjects from 6 global collaborators.

The junction shows trimming of 0 bases on V and 5 bases on J, plus 8 bases between the germline ends. Measured from the cysteine to the phenylalanine, the CDR3 is 14 residues long. Just CDR3 DNA is preserved here, 42 bases in frame from base 1. In the germline V gene, CDR1 corresponds to LGHNA and CDR2 to YSLEER. TCRbeta CDR3 regions were amplified from genomic DNA using the immunoSEQ Assay, a bias-controlled multiplex PCR. As for how the authors treated the data: Nucleated cell counts per sample were estimated from amplification of reference gene primers within the assay. To quantify the absolute abundance of each unique TCRbeta CDR3 rearrangement, sequence reads were collapsed and filtered. For each sample, productive Simpson clonality was calculated as the square root of Simpson's diversity index over productive rearrangements. The table comes from immuneACCESS by way of TCRdb, which keeps in-frame sequences with V and J called. Part of the clones is missing from these tables; in studies checked, under half for an unresolved V gene and the rest for unknown reasons. D and trimming come from the DNA, and the V and J calls and clone size come from that table. This sample has some 70,000 clones in its table, and 85% to 90% of those were observed once. Roughly 2.6% of the sample is held by the ten biggest clonotypes.

Overall study outcomes, separate from this receptor: How much clinical and demographic metadata was included differed by source and by participant, and the metadata was provided uncurated.

A remark on this clone: Its antigen remains unidentified. It has no much larger one-base neighbor in the sample; base qualities were not kept.

Collaborating institutions collected whole blood in K2EDTA tubes following their own protocols. For TCRbeta analysis, collaborators shipped samples in one of three forms: frozen whole blood, isolated PBMCs, or DNA extracted from either of those sample types. The TCR was taken from a man over 45 with acute or convalescent COVID-19. The rearrangement combines TRBV4-3 with TRBJ1-5; the D gene cannot be resolved reliably. Sequenced sample: peripheral blood. CDR3 loop: CASSQELSYQPQHF. DNA sequence: TGCGCCAGCAGCCAAGAGTTGTCGTATCAGCCCCAGCATTTT.